Following are 3 T cell receptor beta chains from one sample sequenced in a study of T cells in localized non-small cell lung cancer. Sequencing was performed with immunoSEQ multiplex PCR; in TCRdb, only in-frame clones are kept and a portion is missing. Of about 1,200 clones in the sample, around a third are singletons; the top ten hold less than 10%. The sequences come from lung tumor tissue, collected before any cancer treatment. The source of these receptors is a male donor aged 60 or over with stage I lung adenocarcinoma.

V gene TRBV18 combines with J gene TRBJ1-1; no firm D call. Germline lookup yields CDR1 KGHSH and CDR2 LQKENI. Trimming removed 5 bases from V and 4 bases from J, with 11 bases in between. The CDR3 runs 13 residues. DNA for the CDR3: TGTGCCAGCTCAACGGTCCGTGGCACTGAAGCTTTCTTT. As protein: CASSTVRGTEAFF.

A few counts support this clone. The CDR3 sequence: CASSTPGGIGTGELFF. The CDR3 DNA is TGTGCCAGCAGCACCCCAGGGGGCATAGGCACCGGGGAGCTGTTTTTT. V and J are TRBV9 and TRBJ2-2, with 8 bases identical to TRBD1. This CDR3 is 16 amino acids long. Germline V CDR1 and CDR2: SGDLS, YYNGEE. V lost 4 bases to trimming and J lost 4 bases; unmatched junction nucleotides: 9.

This clone was counted between two and nine times. The chain has TRBV6-4 and TRBJ2-1, with a possible D match to TRBD1 (6 bases). V lost 6 bases, J lost 0 bases, and 15 bases lay in between. The CDR3 has 16 residues. Per the germline V gene, CDR1 is MRHNA and CDR2 is SNTAGT. The CDR3 is CASRPDRKSSYNEQFF. The CDR3 nucleotides read TGTGCCAGCAGGCCTGACAGGAAAAGCTCCTACAATGAGCAGTTCTTC.